The clone carrying this T cell receptor beta chain was seen more than once but under ten times. V was clipped by 2 bases and J by 8 bases; unmatched bases: 7. Germline V lookup: CDR1 PRHDT, CDR2 FYEKMQ (reference sequence). The CDR3 consists of 15 residues. The PCR used 60 Vbeta and 13 Jbeta primers. Here immunoSEQ multiplex PCR was the method, and the copy in TCRdb shows in-frame clones only, minus some. The repertoire holds around 190,000 clones, with just under 75% as singletons. The data stem from a study of cytomegalovirus exposure and HLA in healthy donors. At the level of the study: In an earlier analysis, approximately 120 million unique TCR beta sequences were found from about 179 million T cells.

This TCR was sampled from a woman aged 30 to 39 in good health and CMV-seropositive. The V call is TRBV13, the J call TRBJ2-1, with 9 bases fitting TRBD2. The source material was PBMCs. The CDR3 loop is CASSLTRGRAHEQFF. CDR3 in DNA: TGTGCCAGCAGCTTAACGCGCGGGAGGGCCCATGAGCAGTTCTTC.